The rows below give T cell receptor beta chains drawn from one sample of a study of blood T cell repertoires in COVID-19. The assay was immunoSEQ multiplex PCR, and TCRdb's table has in-frame clones only and misses some. The sample records approximately 200,000 clones, 80% to 90% being singletons. Sequences were obtained from peripheral blood. Every receptor here comes from a man in his fifties or sixties who had recovered from COVID-19. CDR3s include the opening cysteine and the closing phenylalanine or tryptophan.

V gene,J gene,CDR3 protein
TRBV18,TRBJ2-6,CASSQTGYSGANVLTF
TRBV5-1,TRBJ1-6,CASSLGAGNNSPLHF
TRBV11-3,TRBJ2-7,CASRRTGGSEQYF
TRBV10-1,TRBJ1-4,CASSESEENRDRDEKLFF
TRBV2,TRBJ2-7,CASSDQGYEQYF
TRBV7-2,TRBJ1-2,CASSLAWGSQYGYTF
TRBV10-3,TRBJ2-7,CAISEAGTSGIEQYF
TRBV7-2,TRBJ2-1,CASSFAGRHNEQFF
TRBV24-1,TRBJ1-4,CATSDLQGGVEKLFF
TRBV14,TRBJ2-5,CASSLGGRIGSQYF
TRBV24-1,TRBJ2-1,CATSDPAGGRNEQFF
TRBV19,TRBJ2-3,CASLGQTADTQYF
TRBV5-1,TRBJ2-7,CASSPWAGAPYEQYF
TRBV9,TRBJ1-4,CASSAGTGEATNEKLFF
TRBV6-2/TRBV6-3,TRBJ2-2,CASSYTPSSYTGELFF
TRBV10-3,TRBJ1-2,CAIRGQDRQRGGYTF
TRBV30,TRBJ1-6,CAWTGHPRYNSPLHF
TRBV5-8,TRBJ2-3,CASSLDPGGALMNTQYF
TRBV15,TRBJ2-7,CASARGGSDYEQYF
TRBV29-1,TRBJ2-3,CSVETGSSDTQYF
TRBV19,TRBJ2-7,CASSTSGQPREQYF
TRBV7-9,TRBJ1-6,CASSFFRVLNSPLHF
TRBV27,TRBJ2-1,CASSLWRGVGINEQFF
TRBV7-9,TRBJ2-7,CASSPSRNSVDYEQYF
TRBV5-4,TRBJ1-2,CASSFWTDYGYTF
TRBV11-3,TRBJ2-7,CASSLNGQGDSYEQYF
TRBV9,TRBJ2-5,CASSVGASGQETQYF
TRBV5-4,TRBJ1-1,CASSSGTGLMNTEAFF
TRBV5-4,TRBJ2-2,CASSLGAANTGELFF
TRBV5-1,TRBJ2-1,CASSLDGTSGQWQFF
TRBV9,TRBJ2-7,CASSVGGQTIFSYEQYF
TRBV21-1,TRBJ2-3,CASSGPTGRVGVRDTQYF
TRBV28,TRBJ2-3,CASSSLAGTDTQYF
TRBV9,TRBJ1-5,CASSVAGVNQPQHF
TRBV28,TRBJ2-7,CASAPSGTSVYEQYF
TRBV3-1/TRBV3-2,TRBJ2-1,CASSQDRGPYNEQFF